Shown below are 20 T cell receptor beta chains from a single sample sequenced in a study of cytomegalovirus exposure and HLA in healthy donors. In the PCR, 60 Vbeta and 13 Jbeta primers were used. TCRdb keeps only in-frame clones here, not all; method: immunoSEQ multiplex PCR. The repertoire table contains around 39,000 clones. Sequenced input: PBMCs. Receptors originate from a male donor in good health and CMV-seronegative.

The chain carries TRBV6-6 and TRBJ2-1; 8 nucleotides line up with TRBD2. Germline V CDR1 and CDR2: MNHNY, SVGAGI (reference sequence). The J segment lost 6 bases and the V segment lost 6 bases, leaving 10 bases of the junction unmatched. The length of the CDR3 is 15 residues. CDR3 loop: CASRDSGANFNEQFF. CDR3 in DNA: TGTGCCAGCAGGGATAGCGGGGCGAACTTCAATGAGCAGTTCTTC.

The rearrangement joins TRBV7-8 to TRBJ2-5, with no clear D. The CDR3 is 14 amino acids. Per the germline V gene, CDR1 is SGHVS and CDR2 is FQNEAQ. The V end lost 5 bases, the J end lost 5 bases, and 15 bases lay between the germline ends. The CDR3 loop reads CASSSLQTGETQYF. The CDR3 DNA sequence: TGTGCCAGCAGCAGCTTACAAACCGGGGAGACCCAGTACTTC.

The V call is TRBV5-1, the J call TRBJ1-6; weak D call: TRBD1 (6 bases). The CDR3 is 16 residues long. The V end lost 4 bases, the J end lost 1 base, and 12 bases lay between the germline ends. CDR1 and CDR2 from the germline V gene are SGHRS and YFSETQ. This CDR3 is CASSPGDASYNSPLHF. Here the CDR3 DNA reads TGCGCCAGCAGCCCAGGGGACGCGTCCTATAATTCACCCCTCCACTTT.

This chain joins TRBV29-1 and TRBJ2-2; D is unclear. Germline V gene data show CDR1 as SQVTM and CDR2 as ANQGSEA. Trimming removed 3 bases at V and 3 bases at J, with 8 bases between. CDR3 size: 13 residues. The CDR3 here is CSVDRGDTGELFF. The CDR3 coding sequence is TGCAGCGTTGATCGAGGTGACACCGGGGAGCTGTTTTTT.

The chain links TRBV9 to TRBJ2-1; 8 positions agree with TRBD2. This CDR3 region has 15 residues. Germline CDR1 is SGDLS and CDR2 is YYNGEE. V shed 3 bases, J shed 0 bases, and the junction held 2 bases outside the gene matches. CDR3 coding DNA: TGTGCCAGCAGCGCCGGGACTAGCTCCTACAATGAGCAGTTCTTC. Protein sequence: CASSAGTSSYNEQFF.

The chain uses TRBV2 and TRBJ2-1, with D perhaps TRBD1 (6 bases). The V and J ends lost 5 bases and 3 bases respectively, with 14 bases between them. The CDR3 consists of 15 residues. The V gene's germline CDR1 is SNHLY and CDR2 FYNNEI. The CDR3 bases are TGTGCCAGCAGTAAGGGACAAGGGATCTACAATGAGCAGTTCTTC. Translation: CASSKGQGIYNEQFF.

The chain recombines TRBV6-1 with TRBJ1-3, with D tentatively TRBD1 (6 bases). Trimming cost V 7 bases and J 4 bases, with 11 bases left between them. The CDR3 is 13 residues long. CDR1 is MNHNS, CDR2 SASEGT, per germline. CDR3 DNA: TGTGCCAGCATCCGGACAGCAGGAAACACCATATATTTT. This codes for CASIRTAGNTIYF.

The V and J genes are TRBV19 and TRBJ1-1; tentatively, D is TRBD1 (5 bases). V gave up 3 bases and J gave up 5 bases, with 13 bases separating them. CDR3 size: 14 residues. The germline CDR1 and CDR2 sequences are LNHDA and SQIVND (reference sequence). The CDR3 spells CASSIKGRGTEAFF. CDR3 DNA sequence: TGTGCCAGTAGTATTAAAGGGCGGGGGACTGAAGCTTTCTTT. Using reference TRBV19 and TRBJ1-1 for the parts outside the CDR3, the full variable domain is DGGITQSPKYLFRKEGQNVTLSCEQNLNHDAMYWYRQDPGQGLRLIYYSQIVNDFQKGDIAEGYSVSREKKESFPLTVTSAQKNPTAFYLCASSIKGRGTEAFFGQGTRLTVV.

The V gene is TRBV9, the J gene TRBJ2-3; possible D gene TRBD2, 6 bases. The CDR3 runs to 14 residues. Germline CDR1 and CDR2: SGDLS and YYNGEE. The V end lost 4 bases, the J end lost 5 bases, and 14 bases lay between the germline ends. The CDR3 DNA reads TGTGCCAGCAGCCCGTGGGACTCGGTAGATACGCAGTATTTT. This gives the protein CASSPWDSVDTQYF.

The chain is built from TRBV7-2 and TRBJ2-5, with TRBD1 identical over 9 bases. V was pared by 6 bases and J by 5 bases, with 4 bases of the junction left unmatched. The germline gives CDR1 SGHTA, CDR2 FQGNSA. The CDR3 length is 13 residues. The CDR3 region has the DNA TGTGCCAGCAGTCCCGACAGGGGGGAGACCCAGTACTTC. This gives the protein CASSPDRGETQYF.

The J gene is TRBJ1-1, the V gene TRBV4-1; TRBD1 matches 9 bases. CDR1 and CDR2 (germline): MGHRA, YSYEKL. V dropped 6 bases and J dropped 8; count of bases not matched to a gene: 4. The CDR3 is made up of 12 amino acids. The CDR3 spells CASRTGGSEAFF. The CDR3 nucleotides read TGCGCCAGCAGGACAGGGGGGTCCGAAGCTTTCTTT.

This chain links TRBV7-2 with TRBJ2-3, with D uncertain. The length of the CDR3 is 12 residues. V was cut by 2 bases and J by 3 bases, with 3 bases left in between. In germline, CDR1 is SGHTA, CDR2 FQGNSA. CDR3 region: CASSLITDTQYF. In nucleotides, the CDR3 is TGTGCCAGCAGCTTAATAACAGATACGCAGTATTTT.

This clone is labeled medium-sized based on frequency. J is TRBJ2-7 and V is TRBV2; 10 bases map to TRBD2. J lost 6 bases, V lost 4 bases, and 9 bases had no gene match. CDR3 length: 15 residues. Germline V gene data show CDR1 as SNHLY and CDR2 as FYNNEI. Written as DNA, the CDR3 is TGTGCCAGCAGTGCTAGCGGGGGAGATTACCCCGAGCAGTACTTC. This codes for CASSASGGDYPEQYF. Together with reference TRBV2 and TRBJ2-7, the CDR3 gives the full variable domain: EPEVTQTPSHQVTQMGQEVILRCVPISNHLYFYWYRQILGQKVEFLVSFYNNEISEKSEIFDDQFSVERPDGSNFTLKIRSTKLEDSAMYFCASSASGGDYPEQYFGPGTRLTVT.

The chain uses TRBV6-1 and TRBJ1-2, with D perhaps matching TRBD1 (5 bases). Trimming cost V 6 bases and J 5 bases, with 10 bases left between them. CDR3 length equals 12 residues. The germline gives CDR1 MNHNS, CDR2 SASEGT. The CDR3 loop is CASRTDSYGYTF. In DNA, the CDR3 is TGTGCCAGCAGGACAGATTCTTATGGCTACACCTTC.

V gene TRBV27 combines with J gene TRBJ1-5; no definite D call. The CDR3 is 15 residues long. The germline V and J ends were trimmed by 1 base and 1 base, with 8 bases remaining between them. Per germline, CDR1 MNHEY and CDR2 SMNVEV (reference sequence). In DNA, the CDR3 is TGTGCCAGCAGTTTATTGGGCGGGAGCAATCAGCCCCAGCATTTT. As protein: CASSLLGGSNQPQHF.

The V gene is TRBV5-1, the J gene TRBJ2-1, with D tentatively TRBD1 (5 bases). This CDR3 region has 14 residues. V was clipped by 4 bases and J by 3 bases, with 11 bases between them. Germline-derived CDR1 and CDR2 are SGHRS and YFSETQ. Written as DNA, the CDR3 is TGCGCCAGCAGCCCAGGGTCAGGCTACAATGAGCAGTTCTTC. Translating gives CASSPGSGYNEQFF.

CDR3 sequence (DNA): TGTGCCAGCAGCGTAGGGCCAAATTCACCCCTCCACTTT. It encodes CASSVGPNSPLHF. The chain has TRBV9 and TRBJ1-6; D is unclear. V was clipped by 0 bases and J by 7 bases, with 5 bases between them. Germline V gene lookup returns CDR1 SGDLS and CDR2 YYNGEE. This CDR3 has 13 residues.

The rearrangement uses TRBV9 and TRBJ1-5; D is uncertain. The V and J ends lost 4 bases and 0 bases respectively, with 5 bases between them. The CDR3 length is 13 residues. The V gene's germline CDR1 is SGDLS and CDR2 YYNGEE. CDR3 loop: CASSSSSNQPQHF. CDR3 DNA: TGTGCCAGCAGCTCCTCTAGCAATCAGCCCCAGCATTTT.

V is TRBV5-1 and J is TRBJ2-5; TRBD2 matches 9 bases. From germline, CDR1 is SGHRS and CDR2 YFSETQ. Trimming removed 2 bases from V and 1 base from J; junction bases left unmatched: 3. The CDR3 sequence is 15 residues long. Here the CDR3 reads CASSFGAGGQETQYF. In nucleotides, the CDR3 is TGCGCCAGCAGCTTTGGAGCGGGGGGCCAAGAGACCCAGTACTTC.

V gene TRBV29-1 combines with J gene TRBJ2-7, with TRBD1 matching over 8 bases. V dropped 4 bases and J dropped 2; count of bases not matched to a gene: 10. Germline V gives CDR1 SQVTM, CDR2 ANQGSEA. The CDR3 has 15 residues. CDR3 coding DNA: TGCAGCGTTGGGGACCGGGACAGGACAACCTACGAGCAGTACTTC. Translation: CSVGDRDRTTYEQYF.